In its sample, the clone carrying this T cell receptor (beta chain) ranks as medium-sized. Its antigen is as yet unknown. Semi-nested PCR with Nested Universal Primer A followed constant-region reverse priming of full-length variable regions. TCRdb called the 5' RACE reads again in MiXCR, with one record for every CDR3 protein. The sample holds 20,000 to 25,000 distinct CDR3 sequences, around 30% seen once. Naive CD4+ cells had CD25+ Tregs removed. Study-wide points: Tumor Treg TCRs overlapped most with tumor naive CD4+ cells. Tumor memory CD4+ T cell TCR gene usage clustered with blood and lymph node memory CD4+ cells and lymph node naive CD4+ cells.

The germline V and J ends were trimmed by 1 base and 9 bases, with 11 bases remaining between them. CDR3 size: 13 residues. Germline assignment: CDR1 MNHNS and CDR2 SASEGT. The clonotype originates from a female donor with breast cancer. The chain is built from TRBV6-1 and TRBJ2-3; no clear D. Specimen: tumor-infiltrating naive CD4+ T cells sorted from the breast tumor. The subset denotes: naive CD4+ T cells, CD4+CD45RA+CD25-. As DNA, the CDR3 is TGTGCCAGCAGTGAAGGGGTAAAGGCGACGCAGTATTTT. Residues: CASSEGVKATQYF.